These 26 T cell receptor beta chains were sequenced from one sample in a study of beta chain features in type 1 diabetes. Every isolated RNA sample was fully reverse transcribed, so sequencing captured expressed TCRB transcripts. Repertoires were generated with immunoSEQ multiplex PCR, while TCRdb's copy carries only in-frame clones and drops some. The sample shows approximately 250,000 clones, around 10% of them seen only once. The sequencing input was naive CD4+ T cells from blood. Source of these receptors: a woman aged 18-30 years in good health.

The V call is TRBV9, the J call TRBJ2-3, with D perhaps TRBD1 (6 bases). The germline V and J ends were trimmed by 1 base and 5 bases, with 14 bases remaining between them. This CDR3 spans 15 amino acids. Germline V lookup: CDR1 SGDLS, CDR2 YYNGEE. CDR3 residues: CASSVTGSREDTQYF. In DNA, the CDR3 is TGTGCCAGCAGCGTAACAGGGAGTAGGGAAGATACGCAGTATTTT.

The chain joins TRBV2 to TRBJ2-2; D uncertain. CDR3 size: 11 residues. Germline V gene lookup returns CDR1 SNHLY and CDR2 FYNNEI. V gave up 6 bases and J gave up 5 bases, with 4 bases separating them. CDR3: CASRETGELFF. CDR3 DNA sequence: TGTGCCAGCAGAGAGACCGGGGAGCTGTTTTTT.

V gene TRBV19 combines with J gene TRBJ1-5; D possibly corresponds to TRBD1 (5 bases). V was trimmed by 10 bases and J by 7 bases, leaving 14 bases between them. The CDR3 runs to 12 residues. Germline CDR1 reads LNHDA; CDR2 reads SQIVND (reference sequence). As DNA, the CDR3 is TGTGCCACGAGGGGAGGGGAACAGCCCCAGCATTTT. Its protein is CATRGGEQPQHF.

The table lists this clone with a few counts. J is TRBJ2-3 and V is TRBV6-4, with 8 bases identical to TRBD1. Germline loops: CDR1 MRHNA, CDR2 SNTAGT. Trimming took 3 bases from V and 8 from J; bases not matched to a gene: 7. The CDR3 runs 14 residues. The CDR3 is CASSEAQGAVTQYF. CDR3 DNA sequence: TGTGCCAGCAGTGAGGCCCAGGGGGCCGTTACGCAGTATTTT.

This clone was recorded a few times. The chain links TRBV5-1 to TRBJ1-4; possibly TRBD1 for D (5 bases). CDR1 and CDR2 (germline): SGHRS, YFSETQ. This CDR3 contains 13 residues. Trimming removed 7 bases from V and 6 bases from J, with 13 bases in between. CDR3 bases: TGCGCCAGCGGCCGGGACTTACATGAAAAACTGTTTTTT. Its protein product is CASGRDLHEKLFF.

The chain couples TRBV7-2 to TRBJ1-4; no firm D call. Germline V gene data show CDR1 as SGHTA and CDR2 as FQGNSA. Trimming pared 4 bases from V and 10 bases from J, leaving 16 bases between. This CDR3 region has 14 residues. In DNA, the CDR3 is TGTGCCAGCAGCTCTATCCAGGCTTCAGGAAAACTGTTTTTT. Protein product: CASSSIQASGKLFF.

V gene TRBV5-1 combines with J gene TRBJ1-1; D uncertain. Germline CDR1 reads SGHRS; CDR2 reads YFSETQ. Trimming took off 0 bases at V and 1 base at J, with 4 bases between the two ends. The CDR3 totals 13 residues. The CDR3 loop is CASSLEQNTEAFF. CDR3 sequence (DNA): TGCGCCAGCAGCTTGGAACAGAACACTGAAGCTTTCTTT.

V is TRBV2 and J is TRBJ2-5; D not certain. Germline V CDR1 and CDR2: SNHLY, FYNNEI. This CDR3 comprises 13 residues. V dropped 4 bases and J dropped 5 bases, with 11 bases sitting between them. CDR3 residues: CASSGWQWETQYF. The CDR3, as DNA: TGTGCCAGCAGTGGATGGCAGTGGGAGACCCAGTACTTC.

The rearrangement uses TRBV5-4 and TRBJ1-5, with 7 bases aligning to TRBD1. This CDR3 spans 13 amino acids. Unmatched junction bases numbered 4, after V lost 7 bases and J lost 3 bases. Germline CDR1 is SGHNT and CDR2 is YYREEE (reference sequence). The CDR3 nucleotides are TGTGCCAGCCGACAGGGACCCAATCAGCCCCAGCATTTT. It specifies CASRQGPNQPQHF.

The chain has TRBV6-5 and TRBJ2-3; the D is unclear. The V gene's germline CDR1 is MNHEY and CDR2 SVGAGI. This CDR3 is 13 amino acids long. The germline V and J ends were trimmed by 5 bases and 1 base, with 7 bases remaining between them. The CDR3, as DNA: TGTGCCAGCAGTGAAGCCCGCACAGATACGCAGTATTTT. It is translated as CASSEARTDTQYF.

The sample holds a few counts of this clone. The chain has TRBV5-1 and TRBJ2-7; 10 bases fit TRBD1. CDR1 SGHRS and CDR2 YFSETQ come from the germline V gene. Trimming at V came to 3 bases and at J to 1 base, leaving 4 bases not matched to a gene. This CDR3 is built from 15 residues. The DNA for the CDR3 is TGCGCCAGCAGCTGGGGACAGGGGCGGTCCTACGAGCAGTACTTC. Its translation is CASSWGQGRSYEQYF.

The rearrangement joins TRBV6-5 to TRBJ1-1, with TRBD1 as a possible D gene (6 bases). Germline values: CDR1 MNHEY, CDR2 SVGAGI. This CDR3 contains 15 residues. Trimming cost V 2 bases and J 5 bases, with 15 bases left between them. The CDR3 is CASSYDFGGRTEAFF. CDR3 nucleotide sequence: TGTGCCAGCAGTTACGATTTCGGGGGGCGGACTGAAGCTTTCTTT.

V and J are TRBV2 and TRBJ1-2; maybe TRBD1 (5 bases). Germline assignment: CDR1 SNHLY and CDR2 FYNNEI. The CDR3 length is 12 residues. V was clipped by 6 bases and J by 6 bases, with 11 bases between them. CDR3 nucleotide sequence: TGTGCCAGCAGGAGCGGGGGGAATGGCTACACCTTC. It yields the protein CASRSGGNGYTF.

This clone came up a few times. The gene calls are TRBV16 and TRBJ1-1; no clear D. The CDR3 contains 13 residues. V lost 2 bases and J lost 4, with 8 bases in between. Germline V gene data show CDR1 as KGHSY and CDR2 as FQNENV. DNA for the CDR3: TGTGCCAGCAGCCAAAGGGAGGGCACTGAAGCTTTCTTT. This translates into CASSQREGTEAFF.

This clone has only a few counts. The V call is TRBV25-1, the J call TRBJ2-1; a weak D match, TRBD2 (6 bases). Germline assignment: CDR1 MGHDK and CDR2 SYGVNS. V lost 2 bases, J lost 8 bases, and 10 bases lay in between. The CDR3 length is 13 residues. The CDR3 DNA sequence: TGTGCCAGCAGTGAAGCGGGGCTGTATGAGCAGTTCTTC. Translating gives CASSEAGLYEQFF.

The rearrangement uses TRBV5-1 and TRBJ1-4; D possibly corresponds to TRBD1 (5 bases). CDR1 SGHRS and CDR2 YFSETQ come from the germline V gene. V dropped 5 bases and J dropped 5 bases, with 10 bases sitting between them. CDR3 length: 13 amino acids. The CDR3 DNA sequence: TGCGCCAGCAGAATACAGGAGAATGAAAAACTGTTTTTT. Translated: CASRIQENEKLFF.

The V and J genes are TRBV19 and TRBJ2-7; possibly TRBD1 for D (5 bases). Between the trimmed V and J ends, which lost 1 base and 3 bases, there was a span of 7 bases. The germline V gene encodes CDR1 LNHDA and CDR2 SQIVND (reference sequence). CDR3 length equals 13 residues. The CDR3 reads CASSIGQNYEQYF. Here the CDR3 DNA reads TGTGCCAGTAGTATAGGACAGAACTACGAGCAGTACTTC.

This clone has just a few counts. The CDR3, as DNA: TGTGCCTGGAGTACCCGAGGCAATCAGCCCCAGCATTTT. As protein: CAWSTRGNQPQHF. The rearrangement joins TRBV30 to TRBJ1-5, with no clear D. V was pared by 2 bases and J by 2 bases, with 7 bases between. Germline loops: CDR1 GTSNPN, CDR2 SVGIG (reference sequence). The CDR3 is 13 residues long.

This rearrangement joins TRBV14 to TRBJ1-2; 7 nucleotides agree with TRBD1. The CDR3 sequence is 14 residues long. Per germline, CDR1 SGHDN and CDR2 FVKESK. Trimming cost V 4 bases and J 1 base; bases outside gene matches: 3. The CDR3 DNA reads as TGTGCCAGCAGCCGGGACAGACATAACTATGGCTACACCTTC. Protein sequence: CASSRDRHNYGYTF.

The chain employs TRBV19 and TRBJ2-1, with 8 positions matching TRBD2. V lost 3 bases and J lost 8; bases outside the gene matches: 6. Looked up from germline, CDR1 is LNHDA and CDR2 is SQIVND (reference sequence). This CDR3 has 14 amino acids. Here the CDR3 reads CASSMSGRADEQFF. For the CDR3, the DNA is TGTGCCAGTAGTATGTCCGGGAGGGCCGATGAGCAGTTCTTC.

This clone was detected a few times. The gene calls are TRBV30 and TRBJ2-7, with D perhaps TRBD2 (6 bases). Germline V lookup: CDR1 GTSNPN, CDR2 SVGIG (reference sequence). Between the trimmed V and J ends, which lost 0 bases and 3 bases, there was a span of 15 bases. This CDR3 spans 15 amino acids. The CDR3 loop is CAWSVNAGNYYEQYF. CDR3 bases: TGTGCCTGGAGTGTCAATGCGGGAAATTACTACGAGCAGTACTTC.

The chain uses TRBV6-1 and TRBJ1-2; TRBD1 matches 7 bases. The CDR3 is made up of 13 amino acids. CDR1 is MNHNS and CDR2 is SASEGT in the germline V gene. V gave up 6 bases and J gave up 2 bases; unmatched junction bases: 3. The CDR3 region is CASSAGQNYGYTF. The CDR3 nucleotides read TGTGCCAGCAGCGCGGGACAGAACTATGGCTACACCTTC.

A few counts support this clone. The chain couples TRBV5-1 to TRBJ2-6; D is uncertain. The V gene lost 4 bases and the J gene lost 0 bases, with 11 bases spanning the gap. The V gene's germline CDR1 is SGHRS and CDR2 YFSETQ. The CDR3 consists of 16 residues. CDR3: CASSPPKSSGANVLTF. DNA for the CDR3: TGCGCCAGCAGCCCCCCGAAGAGCTCTGGGGCCAACGTCCTGACTTTC.

The V gene is TRBV5-1, the J gene TRBJ2-7, with a possible D match to TRBD1 (6 bases). CDR1 is SGHRS, CDR2 YFSETQ, per germline. CDR3 length: 14 amino acids. V lost 4 bases and J lost 1, with 12 bases in between. CDR3 nucleotides: TGCGCCAGCAGCCCTCGGACAGAGTCCTACGAGCAGTACTTC. This translates into CASSPRTESYEQYF.

This clone was found a few times. The chain links TRBV7-9 to TRBJ2-7; perhaps TRBD1 as D (6 bases). CDR3 size: 15 residues. Trimming pared 5 bases from V and 0 bases from J, leaving 14 bases between. Germline values: CDR1 SEHNR, CDR2 FQNEAQ (reference sequence). CDR3 loop: CASSKSPRGSYEQYF. The CDR3 DNA follows: TGTGCCAGCAGCAAATCCCCCAGGGGCTCCTACGAGCAGTACTTC.

This clone was detected a few times. The V gene is TRBV11-3, the J gene TRBJ2-3; D not resolved. The V gene lost 1 base and the J gene lost 4 bases, with 3 bases spanning the gap. This CDR3 region has 12 residues. Germline CDR1 and CDR2: SGHNT and YENEEA. CDR3 DNA: TGTGCCAGCAGCTTAGTAGCAGATACGCAGTATTTT. This translates into CASSLVADTQYF.